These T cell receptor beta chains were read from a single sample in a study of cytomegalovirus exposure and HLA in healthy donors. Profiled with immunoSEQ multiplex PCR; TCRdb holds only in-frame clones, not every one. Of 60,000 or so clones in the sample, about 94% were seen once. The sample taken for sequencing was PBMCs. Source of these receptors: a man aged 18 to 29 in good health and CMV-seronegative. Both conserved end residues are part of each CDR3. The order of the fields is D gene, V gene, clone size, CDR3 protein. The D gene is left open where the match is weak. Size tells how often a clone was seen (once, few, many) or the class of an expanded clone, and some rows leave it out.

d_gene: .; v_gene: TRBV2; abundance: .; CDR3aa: CASSQGITDTQYF
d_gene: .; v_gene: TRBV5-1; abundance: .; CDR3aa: CASSFRLGQETQYF
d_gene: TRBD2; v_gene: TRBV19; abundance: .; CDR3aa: CASSIRTVGLAQFF
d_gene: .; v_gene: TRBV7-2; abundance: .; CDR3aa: CASRIDRGSGEAFF
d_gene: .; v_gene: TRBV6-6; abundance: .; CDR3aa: CASSYLGTNTEAFF
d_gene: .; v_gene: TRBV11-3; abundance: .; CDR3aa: CASRLEQETQYF
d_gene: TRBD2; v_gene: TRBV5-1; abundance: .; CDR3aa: CASIASGSTTDTQYF
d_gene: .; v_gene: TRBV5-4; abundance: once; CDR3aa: CASSLTGSRLMNTEAFF
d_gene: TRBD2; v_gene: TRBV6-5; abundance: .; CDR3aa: CASRDGTSGSHEQFF
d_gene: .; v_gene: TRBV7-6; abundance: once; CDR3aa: CASSLGGALTDTQYF
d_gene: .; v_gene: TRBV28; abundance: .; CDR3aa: CASSLRLVAHEQYF
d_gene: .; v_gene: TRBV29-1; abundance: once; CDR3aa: CSVRLAGTDTQYF
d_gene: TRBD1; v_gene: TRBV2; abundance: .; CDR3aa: CASSGGTGISYEQYF
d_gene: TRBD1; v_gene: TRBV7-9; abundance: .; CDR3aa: CASSFLLVTGKAFF
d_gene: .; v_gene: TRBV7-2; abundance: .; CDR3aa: CASSLGNSNTEAFF
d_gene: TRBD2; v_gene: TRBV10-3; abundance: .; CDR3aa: CAISLGTSGKVGTDTQYF
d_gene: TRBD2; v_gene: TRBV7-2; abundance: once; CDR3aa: CASSLVRGGDSGELFF
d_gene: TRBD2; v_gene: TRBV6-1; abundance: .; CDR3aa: CASSDYWSGGIEQYF
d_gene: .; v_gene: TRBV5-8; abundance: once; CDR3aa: CASSLGTAPYTF
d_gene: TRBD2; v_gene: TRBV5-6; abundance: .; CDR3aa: CASSLSVTSGILDEQFF
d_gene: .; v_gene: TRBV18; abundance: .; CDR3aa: CASSQATGEYYGYTF
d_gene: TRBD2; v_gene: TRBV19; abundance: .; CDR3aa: CASSTVAGSGDTQYF
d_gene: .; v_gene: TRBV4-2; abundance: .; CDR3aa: CASSQDGVGVAEAFF
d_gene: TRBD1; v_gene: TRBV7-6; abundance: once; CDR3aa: CASSSQTGVGTEAFF
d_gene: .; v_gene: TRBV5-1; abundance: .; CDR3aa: CASSLGRQQETQYF
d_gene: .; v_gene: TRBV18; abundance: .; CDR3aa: CASSQRQGTDTQYF
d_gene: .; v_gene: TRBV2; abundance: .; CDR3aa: CASSENRASGNTIYF
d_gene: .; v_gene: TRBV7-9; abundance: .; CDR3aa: CASSAAGGSYNEQFF
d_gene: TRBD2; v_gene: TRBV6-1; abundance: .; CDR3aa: CAGTGAGGLHEQYF
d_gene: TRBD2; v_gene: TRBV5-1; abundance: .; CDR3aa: CASSSRLAGNTDTQYF
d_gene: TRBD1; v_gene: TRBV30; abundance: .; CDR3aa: CAWSEADRGVGYTF
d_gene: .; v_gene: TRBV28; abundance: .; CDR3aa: CASSLWGVRGNTEAFF
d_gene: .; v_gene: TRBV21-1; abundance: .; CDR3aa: CASSSATGDLNEQFF
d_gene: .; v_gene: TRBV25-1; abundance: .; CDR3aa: CASSDRGREAFF
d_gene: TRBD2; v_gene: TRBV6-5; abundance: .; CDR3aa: CASSSSGRAWEQYF
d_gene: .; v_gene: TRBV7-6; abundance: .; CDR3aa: CASSRSWSDSYEQYF
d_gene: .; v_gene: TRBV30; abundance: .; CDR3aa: CAWGRYSYNEQFF
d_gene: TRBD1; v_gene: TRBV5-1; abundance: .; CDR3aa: CASGGDSMNTEAFF
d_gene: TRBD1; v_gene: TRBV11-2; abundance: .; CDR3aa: CASSLSGDSTGELFF
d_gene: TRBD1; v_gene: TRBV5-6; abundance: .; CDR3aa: CASSLNRGLGAEAFF
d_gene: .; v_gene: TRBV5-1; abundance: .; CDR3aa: CASSLAQLNTEAFF
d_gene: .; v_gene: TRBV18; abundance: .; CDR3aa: CASSPAGALSSYNEQFF
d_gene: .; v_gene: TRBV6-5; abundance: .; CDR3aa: CASSNQNQPQHF
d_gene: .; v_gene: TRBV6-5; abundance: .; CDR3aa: CASSYRQANQPQHF
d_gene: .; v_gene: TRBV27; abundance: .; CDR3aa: CASSLQGLFTGELFF
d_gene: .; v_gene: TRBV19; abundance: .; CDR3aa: CATEGGDTGELFF
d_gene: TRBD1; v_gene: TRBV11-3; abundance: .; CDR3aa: CASSSAGDSYNEQFF